This T cell receptor beta chain was sequenced during a study of blood T cell repertoires in COVID-19. Background on the study: Both acute and convalescent COVID-19 samples were obtained from the United States, Italy and Spain. Nucleic acid was either cDNA or gDNA, and it came from T cells, B-cell-depleted T cells, or PBMCs.

The V gene lost 4 bases and the J gene lost 0 bases, with 6 bases spanning the gap. Germline V gene sequence: CDR1 MDHEN, CDR2 SYDVKM. CDR3 length: 14 residues. Everyone who took part was about 18 to 89 years old, and they came from fewer than 25 US areas. Researchers sorted participants into cohorts using their self-reported clinical history. The protocol was immunoSEQ multiplex PCR, while the TCRdb copy is restricted to in-frame clones and leaves out a portion. This sample has 200,000 to 250,000 clones; 80% to 90% occur once, and the top ten carry around 3.6%. The receptor's source is a woman aged 30 to 39 who had been exposed to COVID-19. Material: PBMCs or T cells enriched from blood (not recorded which). The V gene is TRBV28, the J gene TRBJ2-2; weak D call: TRBD1 (6 bases). The CDR3 here is CASSWDTNTGELFF. In DNA form, the CDR3 reads TGTGCCAGCAGTTGGGACACGAACACCGGGGAGCTGTTTTTT.